Shown below are 31 T cell receptor beta chains from a single sample sequenced in a study of CD8+ T cells in alopecia areata. Investigators isolated RNA and reverse transcribed it into cDNA to act as the sequencing template. Sequenced by immunoSEQ multiplex PCR; TCRdb stores in-frame clones only, minus some. The sample has 98,000 or so clones; 55% to 70% are singletons. Sequences were obtained from NKG2D-low CD8+ T cells sorted from blood. Receptors were obtained from a human donor with alopecia areata.

V usage is TRBV27 and J usage is TRBJ2-1, with D unclear. CDR3 length: 13 residues. Trimming removed 7 bases from V and 4 bases from J, with 11 bases in between. The germline V gene has CDR1 MNHEY and CDR2 SMNVEV (reference sequence). The CDR3 loop reads CASTIYPYNEQFF. As DNA, the CDR3 is TGTGCCAGCACCATTTACCCTTACAATGAGCAGTTCTTC.

This clone turned up a few times. The chain uses TRBV7-2 and TRBJ2-1; D call uncertain. Germline values: CDR1 SGHTA, CDR2 FQGNSA. V lost 2 bases and J 5 bases, leaving 10 bases between the germline ends. The CDR3 is 14 amino acids. CDR3 residues: CASSLTGVNNEQFF. The CDR3, as DNA: TGTGCCAGCAGCTTAACGGGTGTCAACAATGAGCAGTTCTTC.

CDR3 sequence: CASSQDPGPSEQYF. Written as DNA, the CDR3 is TGCGCCAGCAGCCAAGATCCCGGGCCATCCGAGCAGTACTTC. The chain has TRBV4-1 and TRBJ2-7, with D hard to call. Trimming removed 0 bases at V and 6 bases at J, with 12 bases between. Germline values: CDR1 MGHRA, CDR2 YSYEKL. The CDR3 covers 14 residues.

This clone was picked up a small number of times. This sequence joins TRBV7-9 and TRBJ2-7, with 10 bases matching TRBD1. The V gene end was trimmed by 5 bases and the J gene end by 2 bases; junction bases not matched to a gene: 6. CDR3 length: 15 amino acids. Germline CDR1 reads SEHNR; CDR2 reads FQNEAQ (reference sequence). The CDR3 nucleotides read TGTGCCAGCAGCCCGCCCGGACAGGGGGCCTACGAGCAGTACTTC. Translated: CASSPPGQGAYEQYF.

The CDR3 region has the DNA TGTGCCAGCAGCTTAGTGCCAGGGGAAGCTTTCTTT. Encoded protein: CASSLVPGEAFF. The rearrangement joins TRBV7-9 to TRBJ1-1; maybe TRBD1 (5 bases). V gave up 1 base and J gave up 8 bases, with 8 bases separating them. The germline gives CDR1 SEHNR, CDR2 FQNEAQ (reference sequence). The CDR3 sequence is 12 residues long.

The table lists this clone with a few counts. The chain is built from TRBV11-2 and TRBJ2-1, with TRBD2 identical over 8 bases. Per the germline V gene, CDR1 is SGHAT and CDR2 is FQNNGV. The V and J ends lost 11 bases and 2 bases, in that order; junction bases with no gene match: 8. The CDR3 extends over 14 amino acids. CDR3 nucleotides: TGTGCCGTTACAGCAGCGGGAGCCTACAATGAGCAGTTCTTC. Its translation: CAVTAAGAYNEQFF.

This clone has only a few counts. The V and J genes are TRBV13 and TRBJ2-1; a weak D match, TRBD2 (5 bases). V gave up 5 bases and J gave up 5 bases, with 13 bases separating them. Looked up from germline, CDR1 is PRHDT and CDR2 is FYEKMQ (reference sequence). The CDR3 extends over 14 amino acids. CDR3 residues: CASSTEDEHNEQFF. DNA of the CDR3: TGTGCCAGCAGCACGGAGGACGAGCACAATGAGCAGTTCTTC.

The chain joins TRBV5-6 to TRBJ2-7, with D tentatively TRBD2 (6 bases). V lost 0 bases, J lost 3 bases, and 13 bases lay in between. The CDR3 totals 15 residues. The germline gives CDR1 SGHDT, CDR2 YYEEEE. CDR3 in DNA: TGTGCCAGCAGCTTGGAGTGGCGGGAAGGCTACGAGCAGTACTTC. It specifies CASSLEWREGYEQYF.

This sequence joins TRBV29-1 and TRBJ1-1, with 7 bases aligning to TRBD1. The ends lost 6 bases at V and 5 bases at J; junction bases unmatched: 3. The CDR3 loop spans 11 amino acids. Germline V gene lookup returns CDR1 SQVTM and CDR2 ANQGSEA. CDR3 DNA sequence: TGCAGCGTAACAGGGGAAACTGAAGCTTTCTTT. Its protein is CSVTGETEAFF.

This chain links TRBV4-1 with TRBJ2-5; D is undetermined. V was pared by 1 base and J by 1 base, with 7 bases between. This CDR3 has 14 residues. From germline, CDR1 is MGHRA and CDR2 YSYEKL. CDR3 amino acids: CASSQGASQETQYF. DNA of the CDR3: TGCGCCAGCAGCCAAGGTGCTAGCCAAGAGACCCAGTACTTC.

The rearrangement joins TRBV9 to TRBJ2-1; D ambiguous. The V end was cut by 0 bases, the J end by 6 bases, with 19 bases between. CDR1 and CDR2 from the germline V gene are SGDLS and YYNGEE. The CDR3 sequence is 17 residues long. The CDR3 nucleotides are TGTGCCAGCAGCGTAGTTCCTTCCTTAGCTGCTTCCAATGAGCAGTTCTTC. This gives the protein CASSVVPSLAASNEQFF.

The rearrangement links TRBV9 to TRBJ2-2; perhaps TRBD2 as D (6 bases). The CDR3 totals 16 residues. V lost 2 bases and J lost 6, with 17 bases in between. The germline CDR1 and CDR2 sequences are SGDLS and YYNGEE. The CDR3 sequence is CASSVEGGPSAGELFF. Here the CDR3 DNA reads TGTGCCAGCAGCGTCGAGGGAGGACCGTCCGCCGGGGAGCTGTTTTTT.

This chain connects TRBV9 to TRBJ2-7; possibly TRBD2 for D (6 bases). CDR3 length: 13 amino acids. Germline V gene sequence: CDR1 SGDLS, CDR2 YYNGEE. With 3 bases removed from V and 2 bases from J, the gap between germline ends came to 9 bases. CDR3 loop: CASSARDTYEQYF. The CDR3 region has the DNA TGTGCCAGCAGCGCGCGGGATACCTACGAGCAGTACTTC.

The chain combines TRBV7-3 with TRBJ2-3; no definite D call. The germline gives CDR1 SGHTA, CDR2 FQGTGA. The V end lost 4 bases, the J end lost 4 bases, and 6 bases lay between the germline ends. This CDR3 has 12 residues. In DNA, the CDR3 is TGTGCCAGCAGCTCGTCTCCAGATACGCAGTATTTT. Translation gives CASSSSPDTQYF.

V is TRBV2 and J is TRBJ1-1; a weak D match, TRBD1 (5 bases). The germline V and J ends were trimmed by 6 bases and 7 bases, with 12 bases remaining between them. The germline CDR1 and CDR2 sequences are SNHLY and FYNNEI. The CDR3 spans 12 residues. CDR3 nucleotides: TGTGCCAGCAGGGGGGGACCGTTTGAAGCTTTCTTT. Encoded protein: CASRGGPFEAFF.

This rearrangement joins TRBV5-1 to TRBJ2-1; 9 nucleotides align to TRBD2. The ends lost 3 bases at V and 5 bases at J; junction bases unmatched: 12. Germline loops: CDR1 SGHRS, CDR2 YFSETQ. The CDR3 spans 17 residues. The CDR3: CASSWSPATSGNNEQFF. CDR3 DNA sequence: TGCGCCAGCAGCTGGAGCCCCGCGACTAGCGGTAACAATGAGCAGTTCTTC.

This clone was detected only a few times. The rearrangement joins TRBV4-1 to TRBJ1-5, with 9 bases aligning to TRBD1. Unmatched junction bases numbered 9, after V lost 4 bases and J lost 5 bases. The CDR3 runs to 16 residues. Germline loops: CDR1 MGHRA, CDR2 YSYEKL. The CDR3 DNA reads as TGCGCCAGCAGCCGGGACAGGGCGGCAGGGGATCAGCCCCAGCATTTT. Translating it yields CASSRDRAAGDQPQHF.

This clone appeared a few times. This rearrangement joins TRBV29-1 to TRBJ2-3; D not certain. This CDR3 spans 14 amino acids. Trimming took 2 bases from V and 2 from J, leaving 11 bases between them. Germline loops: CDR1 SQVTM, CDR2 ANQGSEA. The CDR3 region is CSVELDHDTDTQYF. CDR3 DNA sequence: TGCAGCGTTGAACTGGACCACGACACAGATACGCAGTATTTT.

This clone was seen once. This chain connects TRBV4-1 to TRBJ1-5; 7 nucleotides line up with TRBD1. Germline loops: CDR1 MGHRA, CDR2 YSYEKL. This CDR3 is 15 amino acids long. V trimming: 1 base; J trimming: 6 bases; junction bases outside the gene matches: 6. In DNA, the CDR3 is TGCGCCAGCAGCCAAGCACAGGGGAGTAGTCAGCCCCAGCATTTT. Amino acid sequence: CASSQAQGSSQPQHF.

The chain has TRBV5-1 and TRBJ1-1; D might be TRBD1 (5 bases). V shed 4 bases and J shed 7 bases, with 11 bases lying between them. The CDR3 totals 12 residues. Per germline, CDR1 SGHRS and CDR2 YFSETQ. The CDR3 loop reads CASSLGGIEAFF. The CDR3 coding sequence is TGCGCCAGCAGCCTCGGGGGGATTGAAGCTTTCTTT.

The chain carries TRBV18 and TRBJ2-4; a possible D gene is TRBD1 (6 bases). V was trimmed by 5 bases and J by 10 bases, leaving 18 bases between them. The CDR3 spans 14 residues. CDR1 KGHSH and CDR2 LQKENI come from the germline V gene. Written as DNA, the CDR3 is TGTGCCAGCTCAATCGGTACAGGGTCGGCGATTCAGTACTTC. This codes for CASSIGTGSAIQYF. The variable domain in full, with the rest retrieved from reference TRBV18 and TRBJ2-4, is NAGVMQNPRHLVRRRGQEARLRCSPMKGHSHVYWYRQLPEEGLKFMVYLQKENIIDESGMPKERFSAEFPKEGPSILRIQQVVRGDSAAYFCASSIGTGSAIQYFGAGTRLSVL.

This clone appeared once. The rearrangement uses TRBV5-1 and TRBJ1-3; no clear D. The CDR3 sequence is 17 residues long. The germline CDR1 and CDR2 sequences are SGHRS and YFSETQ. V was cut by 5 bases and J by 3 bases, with 21 bases left in between. The CDR3: CASRPDLTLSHGNTIYF. The CDR3 bases are TGCGCCAGCAGGCCGGATCTCACATTGTCTCATGGAAACACCATATATTTT.

CDR3 bases: TGTGCCAGCAGCTCACATGACAGGGGGGGCACAGATACGCAGTATTTT. This sequence encodes CASSSHDRGGTDTQYF. The chain recombines TRBV7-3 with TRBJ2-3; 9 nucleotides agree with TRBD1. After removal of 4 bases from V and 1 base from J, the junction contained 6 bases not matched to a gene. Germline V lookup: CDR1 SGHTA, CDR2 FQGTGA. The CDR3 is 16 residues long.

This rearrangement joins TRBV4-2 to TRBJ2-7; D unresolved. The V end lost 3 bases, the J end lost 7 bases, and 10 bases lay between the germline ends. This CDR3 spans 12 amino acids. The germline gives CDR1 LGHNA, CDR2 YNFKEQ. This CDR3 reads CASSQGLREQYF. The CDR3 DNA reads TGTGCCAGCAGCCAGGGCCTGAGGGAGCAGTACTTC.

The chain couples TRBV15 to TRBJ2-7; D is unclear. This CDR3 has 12 amino acids. The germline V gene encodes CDR1 LNHNV and CDR2 YYDKDF (reference sequence). Trimming left V 0 bases short and J 5 bases short, with 5 bases between. CDR3 sequence: CATSREGDEQYF. The CDR3 region has the DNA TGTGCCACCAGCAGAGAGGGCGACGAGCAGTACTTC.

The chain is built from TRBV6-5 and TRBJ2-1; D not certain. CDR3 length: 15 amino acids. V lost 5 bases, J lost 0 bases, and 11 bases lay in between. Per the germline V gene, CDR1 is MNHEY and CDR2 is SVGAGI. This chain's CDR3 is CASSGRKSSYNEQFF. The CDR3 DNA reads TGTGCCAGCAGTGGACGTAAGAGCTCCTACAATGAGCAGTTCTTC.

CDR3: CASSLGGTGGLGFTEAFF. The DNA of the CDR3 is TGTGCCAGCAGCTTGGGGGGAACAGGGGGACTGGGATTCACTGAAGCTTTCTTT. The chain uses TRBV5-6 and TRBJ1-1, with TRBD1 identical over 8 bases. After removal of 0 bases from V and 4 bases from J, the junction contained 14 bases not matched to a gene. This CDR3 region has 18 residues. The germline V gene encodes CDR1 SGHDT and CDR2 YYEEEE.

This clone was found a few times. The V gene is TRBV7-9, the J gene TRBJ2-7; 7 nucleotides line up with TRBD1. Germline V gene data show CDR1 as SEHNR and CDR2 as FQNEAQ (reference sequence). The ends lost 4 bases at V and 3 bases at J; junction bases unmatched: 0. The CDR3 contains 12 residues. CDR3 bases: TGTGCCAGCAGCTGGACAGGCTACGAGCAGTACTTC. Protein product: CASSWTGYEQYF.

The CDR3 loop is CASSISLAGYQPQHF. Here the CDR3 DNA reads TGTGCCAGTAGTATATCCCTGGCAGGGTATCAGCCCCAGCATTTT. The V gene is TRBV19, the J gene TRBJ1-5; D perhaps matches TRBD1 (5 bases). Germline CDR1 LNHDA, CDR2 SQIVND (reference sequence). V was cut by 2 bases and J by 5 bases, with 13 bases left in between. This CDR3 has 15 residues.

The chain carries TRBV25-1 and TRBJ2-1; D gene unclear. CDR1 is MGHDK and CDR2 is SYGVNS in the germline V gene. The V end was cut by 5 bases, the J end by 9 bases, with 8 bases between. The CDR3 runs to 11 residues. This chain's CDR3 is CASSLNFEQFF. CDR3 coding DNA: TGTGCCAGCAGTCTAAATTTTGAGCAGTTCTTC.

The chain employs TRBV23-1 and TRBJ2-7; 8 bases map to TRBD1. TRBV23-1 is an ORF, and what it does is uncertain. The V and J ends lost 8 bases and 5 bases, in that order; junction bases with no gene match: 14. The CDR3 sequence is 15 residues long. CDR3 nucleotide sequence: TGCGCCAGCGGGGCGCAGACAGGGGAGGACAACGAGCAGTACTTC. This sequence encodes CASGAQTGEDNEQYF.